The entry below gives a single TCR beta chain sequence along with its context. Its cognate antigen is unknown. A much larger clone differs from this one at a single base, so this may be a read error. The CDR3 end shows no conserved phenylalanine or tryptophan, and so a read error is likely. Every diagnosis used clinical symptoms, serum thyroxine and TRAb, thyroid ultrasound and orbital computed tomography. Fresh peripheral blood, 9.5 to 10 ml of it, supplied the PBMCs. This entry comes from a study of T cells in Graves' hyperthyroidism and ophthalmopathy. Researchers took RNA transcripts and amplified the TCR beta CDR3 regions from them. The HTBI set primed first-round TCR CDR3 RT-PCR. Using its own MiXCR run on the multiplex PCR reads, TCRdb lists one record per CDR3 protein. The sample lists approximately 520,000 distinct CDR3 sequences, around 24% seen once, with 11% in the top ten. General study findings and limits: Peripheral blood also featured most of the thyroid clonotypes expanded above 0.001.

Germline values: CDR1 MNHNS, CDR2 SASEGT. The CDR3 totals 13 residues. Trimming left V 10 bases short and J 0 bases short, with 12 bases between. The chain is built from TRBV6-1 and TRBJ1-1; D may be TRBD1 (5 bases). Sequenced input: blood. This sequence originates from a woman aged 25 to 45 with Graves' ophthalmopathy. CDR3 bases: TGTGCCACCACGCGGGGGGTGAACACTGAAGCTTTCGTT. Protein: CATTRGVNTEAFV.